Presented here are 21 T cell receptor beta chains from one specimen sequenced in a study of OX40 agonist ivuxolimab in advanced cancers. The assay was immunoSEQ multiplex PCR, and TCRdb's table has in-frame clones only and misses some. The sample has more than 60,000 clones; less than 90% are singletons. The starting material was CD4+ or CD8+ T cells sorted from blood, obtained in a trial of the OX40 agonist ivuxolimab. These receptors were obtained from an adult with an advanced solid tumor such as melanoma, head and neck, liver or kidney cancer.

V and J are TRBV11-3 and TRBJ1-1; TRBD1 is a possible D gene (6 bases). Germline CDR1 reads SGHNT; CDR2 reads YENEEA. Trimming cost V 3 bases and J 3 bases, with 11 bases left between them. The CDR3 runs to 14 residues. DNA for the CDR3: TGTGCCAGCAGCTTGACAGGATACCACACTGAAGCTTTCTTT. Amino acids: CASSLTGYHTEAFF.

This sequence joins TRBV9 and TRBJ2-3; perhaps TRBD1 as D (6 bases). In germline, CDR1 is SGDLS, CDR2 YYNGEE. CDR3 size: 14 residues. V gave up 3 bases and J gave up 4 bases, with 12 bases separating them. The CDR3 bases are TGTGCCAGCAGCGGTCACTCAGGGGCAGATACGCAGTATTTT. It encodes CASSGHSGADTQYF.

V usage is TRBV5-6 and J usage is TRBJ1-3; no clear D. The length of the CDR3 is 11 residues. Looked up from germline, CDR1 is SGHDT and CDR2 is YYEEEE. V was cut by 4 bases and J by 5 bases, with 4 bases left in between. CDR3 amino acids: CASSQRNTIYF. The CDR3 DNA reads TGTGCCAGCAGCCAGAGAAACACCATATATTTT.

This sequence joins TRBV6-6 and TRBJ1-5; 9 bases align to TRBD1. Germline trimming cut 8 bases from V and 3 bases from J; bases unmatched to any gene: 8. The CDR3 runs 15 residues. Germline V gene sequence: CDR1 MNHNY, CDR2 SVGAGI (reference sequence). Here the CDR3 reads CASWARTGDNQPQHF. As DNA, the CDR3 is TGTGCCAGCTGGGCCCGGACAGGGGACAATCAGCCCCAGCATTTT.

CDR3 sequence: CASSLRGYGTDTQYF. In DNA, the CDR3 is TGCGCCAGCAGCCTGAGGGGTTACGGCACAGATACGCAGTATTTT. V and J are TRBV5-1 and TRBJ2-3; the D call may be TRBD1 or TRBD2 (5 bases each). The CDR3 loop spans 15 amino acids. The V gene's germline CDR1 is SGHRS and CDR2 YFSETQ. V was trimmed by 4 bases and J by 1 base, leaving 13 bases between them.

This sequence joins TRBV6-4 and TRBJ2-5; a weak D match, TRBD1 (5 bases). Trimming removed 6 bases at V and 3 bases at J, with 8 bases between. This CDR3 has 12 amino acids. The germline gives CDR1 MRHNA, CDR2 SNTAGT. DNA for the CDR3: TGTGCCAGCAGGTCAGGGAAAGAGACCCAGTACTTC. Translated, it gives CASRSGKETQYF.

Written as DNA, the CDR3 is TGTGCCAGCAGTCCGAACACCGGGGAGCTGTTTTTT. It encodes CASSPNTGELFF. The V gene is TRBV9, the J gene TRBJ2-2; D unresolved. The CDR3 has 12 residues. Germline V CDR1 and CDR2: SGDLS, YYNGEE. V lost 5 bases and J 0 bases, leaving 2 bases between the germline ends.

The chain uses TRBV28 and TRBJ1-1; D call uncertain. CDR1 is MDHEN, CDR2 SYDVKM, per germline. CDR3 size: 11 residues. V lost 7 bases and J lost 3, with 6 bases in between. The CDR3 region has the DNA TGTGCCAGCAACCTCCACACTGAAGCTTTCTTT. This encodes CASNLHTEAFF.

V usage is TRBV9 and J usage is TRBJ2-3; D gene uncertain. Germline-derived CDR1 and CDR2 are SGDLS and YYNGEE. Trimming took off 1 base at V and 7 bases at J, with 13 bases between the two ends. The CDR3 is 14 amino acids. CDR3 amino acids: CASSVTLSYNTQYF. The DNA of the CDR3 is TGTGCCAGCAGCGTAACACTAAGCTATAATACGCAGTATTTT.

This rearrangement joins TRBV19 to TRBJ2-2; D gene uncertain. V lost 7 bases, J lost 7 bases, and 16 bases lay in between. Germline CDR1 and CDR2: LNHDA and SQIVND (reference sequence). The CDR3 sequence is 14 residues long. The CDR3 region has the DNA TGTGCCAGTAACCCGTTGGCACCCGGCGGGGAGCTGTTTTTT. Its protein is CASNPLAPGGELFF.

This clone was counted a single time. This chain uses TRBV6-5 with TRBJ1-2; D is undetermined. The V end lost 7 bases, the J end lost 0 bases, and 3 bases lay between the germline ends. CDR1 and CDR2 (germline): MNHEY, SVGAGI. This CDR3 comprises 11 residues. Here the CDR3 reads CASKANYGYTF. Written as DNA, the CDR3 is TGTGCCAGCAAAGCTAACTATGGCTACACCTTC.

The rearrangement links TRBV27 to TRBJ1-6; tentatively, D is TRBD1 (5 bases). Germline lookup yields CDR1 MNHEY and CDR2 SMNVEV (reference sequence). The CDR3 totals 16 residues. Trimming pared 4 bases from V and 0 bases from J, leaving 10 bases between. Here the CDR3 reads CASSSAGYSYNSPLHF. DNA for the CDR3: TGTGCCAGCAGTTCAGCAGGGTACTCCTATAATTCACCCCTCCACTTT.

This clone was found once. The chain is built from TRBV18 and TRBJ1-3; D is ambiguous. Per germline, CDR1 KGHSH and CDR2 LQKENI. Trimming took 3 bases from V and 0 from J, leaving 6 bases between them. The CDR3 is 14 residues long. The CDR3 region has the DNA TGTGCCAGCTCACCGACGGACTCTGGAAACACCATATATTTT. Protein product: CASSPTDSGNTIYF. Variable domain in full (rest from reference TRBV18 and TRBJ1-3): NAGVMQNPRHLVRRRGQEARLRCSPMKGHSHVYWYRQLPEEGLKFMVYLQKENIIDESGMPKERFSAEFPKEGPSILRIQQVVRGDSAAYFCASSPTDSGNTIYFGEGSWLTVV.

This clone appeared once. The chain carries TRBV4-1 and TRBJ2-1, with 10 bases matching TRBD1. This CDR3 contains 15 residues. Germline-derived CDR1 and CDR2 are MGHRA and YSYEKL. Trimming took 5 bases from V and 5 from J; bases not matched to a gene: 6. The CDR3 loop is CASSIDGQGDNEQFF. Written as DNA, the CDR3 is TGCGCCAGCAGCATAGACGGACAGGGGGACAATGAGCAGTTCTTC.

The CDR3 DNA follows: TGTGCCAGCAGCCCCTGGGACAGGGGGCTTCACGAGCAGTACTTC. Protein: CASSPWDRGLHEQYF. This sequence joins TRBV7-2 and TRBJ2-7, with 12 bases lining up with TRBD1. The CDR3 runs 15 residues. Germline assignment: CDR1 SGHTA and CDR2 FQGNSA. Trimming at V came to 5 bases and at J to 5 bases, leaving 7 bases not matched to a gene.

This chain links TRBV7-8 with TRBJ2-7, with D hard to call. V dropped 0 bases and J dropped 6 bases, with 9 bases sitting between them. The CDR3 is 13 amino acids. Germline CDR1 is SGHVS and CDR2 is FQNEAQ. This CDR3 reads CASSLALLREQYF. DNA of the CDR3: TGTGCCAGCAGCTTAGCGTTATTACGCGAGCAGTACTTC. The variable domain in full, with the rest retrieved from reference TRBV7-8 and TRBJ2-7, is GAGVSQSPRYKVAKRGQDVALRCDPISGHVSLFWYQQALGQGPEFLTYFQNEAQLDKSGLPSDRFFAERPEGSVSTLKIQRTQQEDSAVYLCASSLALLREQYFGPGTRLTVT.

The chain is built from TRBV7-2 and TRBJ1-5; D gene uncertain. CDR1 and CDR2 (germline): SGHTA, FQGNSA. This CDR3 spans 15 amino acids. The V gene lost 4 bases and the J gene lost 3 bases, with 13 bases spanning the gap. CDR3 sequence: CASSYWTDLNQPQHF. The CDR3 DNA reads TGTGCCAGCAGCTACTGGACGGACCTCAATCAGCCCCAGCATTTT.

CDR3: CASRPDTQLEGYTF. In DNA form, the CDR3 reads TGTGCCAGCAGGCCGGACACCCAACTGGAGGGCTACACCTTC. The chain recombines TRBV2 with TRBJ1-2; maybe TRBD1 (5 bases). This CDR3 spans 14 amino acids. Germline CDR1 and CDR2: SNHLY and FYNNEI. Trimming pared 6 bases from V and 8 bases from J, leaving 19 bases between.

This clone turned up a few times. The chain recombines TRBV11-1 with TRBJ1-6; TRBD1 agrees at 9 bases. V was clipped by 6 bases and J by 7 bases; unmatched bases: 7. Germline V gene sequence: CDR1 SGHAT, CDR2 FQDESV (reference sequence). The CDR3 totals 15 residues. CDR3 region: CASRLTGGGNSPLHF. CDR3 bases: TGTGCCAGCAGGCTTACAGGGGGCGGGAATTCACCCCTCCACTTT.

The rearrangement joins TRBV9 to TRBJ2-7; D unresolved. CDR1 and CDR2 from the germline V gene are SGDLS and YYNGEE. Trimming took 4 bases from V and 2 from J, leaving 10 bases between them. CDR3 length: 13 residues. CDR3 bases: TGTGCCAGCAGCAGGGCCAACACCTACGAGCAGTACTTC. This translates into CASSRANTYEQYF.

This chain connects TRBV28 to TRBJ1-2, with 9 bases that match TRBD1. With 7 bases clipped from V and 8 bases from J, the junction kept 14 bases outside the gene matches. This CDR3 is 15 amino acids long. CDR1 MDHEN and CDR2 SYDVKM come from the germline V gene. The CDR3: CASTGDRASPRGYTF. The CDR3 region has the DNA TGTGCCAGCACCGGGGACAGGGCCTCCCCTCGGGGCTACACCTTC.